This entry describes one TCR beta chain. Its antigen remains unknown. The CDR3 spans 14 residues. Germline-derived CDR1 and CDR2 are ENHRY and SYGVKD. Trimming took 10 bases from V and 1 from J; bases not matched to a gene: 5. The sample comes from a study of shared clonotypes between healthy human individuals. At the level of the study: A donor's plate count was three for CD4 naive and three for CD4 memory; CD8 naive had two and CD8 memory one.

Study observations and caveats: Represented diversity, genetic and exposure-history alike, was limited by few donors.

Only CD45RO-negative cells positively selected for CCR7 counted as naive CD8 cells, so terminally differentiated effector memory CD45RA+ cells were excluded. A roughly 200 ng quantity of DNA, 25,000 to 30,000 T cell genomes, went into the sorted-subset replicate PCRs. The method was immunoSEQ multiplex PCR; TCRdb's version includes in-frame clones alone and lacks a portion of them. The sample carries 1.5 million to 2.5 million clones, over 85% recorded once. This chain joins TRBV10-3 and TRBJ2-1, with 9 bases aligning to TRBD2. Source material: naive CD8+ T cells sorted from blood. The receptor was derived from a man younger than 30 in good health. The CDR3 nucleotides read TGTGCCACCTTAGCGGGAGAGTCCTACAATGAGCAGTTCTTC. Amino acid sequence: CATLAGESYNEQFF.